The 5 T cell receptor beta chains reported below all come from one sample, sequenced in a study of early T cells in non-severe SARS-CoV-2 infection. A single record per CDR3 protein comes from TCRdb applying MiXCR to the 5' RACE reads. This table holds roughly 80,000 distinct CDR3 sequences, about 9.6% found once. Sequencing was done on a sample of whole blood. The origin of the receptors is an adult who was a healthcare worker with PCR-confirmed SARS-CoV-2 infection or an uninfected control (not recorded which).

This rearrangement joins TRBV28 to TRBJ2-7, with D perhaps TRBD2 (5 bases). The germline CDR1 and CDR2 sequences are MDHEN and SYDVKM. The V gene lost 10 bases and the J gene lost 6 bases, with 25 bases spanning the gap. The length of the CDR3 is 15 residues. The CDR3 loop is CATSFSGSGRGEQYF. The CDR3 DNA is TGTGCCACCTCCTTTAGTGGCAGTGGGAGAGGCGAGCAGTACTTC.

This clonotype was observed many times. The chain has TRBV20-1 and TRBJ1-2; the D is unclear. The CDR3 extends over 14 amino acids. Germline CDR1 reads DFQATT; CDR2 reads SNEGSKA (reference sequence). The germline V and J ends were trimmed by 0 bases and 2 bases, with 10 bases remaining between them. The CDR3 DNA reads TGCAGTGCTAGAGATGGCCTCCGGAACTATGGCTACACCTTC. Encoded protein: CSARDGLRNYGYTF.

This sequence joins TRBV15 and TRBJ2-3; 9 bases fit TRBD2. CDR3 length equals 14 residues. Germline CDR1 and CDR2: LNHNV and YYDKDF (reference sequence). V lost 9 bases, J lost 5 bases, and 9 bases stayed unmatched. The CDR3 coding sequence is TGTGCCACACAGAGCGGGGGGATTAGAGATACGCAGTATTTT. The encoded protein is CATQSGGIRDTQYF. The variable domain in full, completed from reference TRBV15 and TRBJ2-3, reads DAMVIQNPRYQVTQFGKPVTLSCSQTLNHNVMYWYQQKSSQAPKLLFHYYDKDFNNEADTPDNFQSRRPNTSFCFLDIRSPGLGDTAMYLCATQSGGIRDTQYFGPGTRLTVL.

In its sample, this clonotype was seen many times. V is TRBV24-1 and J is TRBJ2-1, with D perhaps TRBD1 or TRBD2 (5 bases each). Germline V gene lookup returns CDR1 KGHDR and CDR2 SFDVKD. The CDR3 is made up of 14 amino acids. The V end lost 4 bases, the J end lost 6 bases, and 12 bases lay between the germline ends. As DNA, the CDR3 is TGTGCCACCAGTGAGCCCGCGAGGGGCAATGAGCAGTTCTTC. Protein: CATSEPARGNEQFF.

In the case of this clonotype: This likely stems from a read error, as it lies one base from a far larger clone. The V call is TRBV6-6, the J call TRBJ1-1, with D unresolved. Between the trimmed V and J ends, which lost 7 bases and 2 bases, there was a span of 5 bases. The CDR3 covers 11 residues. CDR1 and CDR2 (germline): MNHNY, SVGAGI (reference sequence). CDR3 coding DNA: TGTGCCAGCATGGGAAACACTGAAGCTTTCTTT. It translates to CASMGNTEAFF.